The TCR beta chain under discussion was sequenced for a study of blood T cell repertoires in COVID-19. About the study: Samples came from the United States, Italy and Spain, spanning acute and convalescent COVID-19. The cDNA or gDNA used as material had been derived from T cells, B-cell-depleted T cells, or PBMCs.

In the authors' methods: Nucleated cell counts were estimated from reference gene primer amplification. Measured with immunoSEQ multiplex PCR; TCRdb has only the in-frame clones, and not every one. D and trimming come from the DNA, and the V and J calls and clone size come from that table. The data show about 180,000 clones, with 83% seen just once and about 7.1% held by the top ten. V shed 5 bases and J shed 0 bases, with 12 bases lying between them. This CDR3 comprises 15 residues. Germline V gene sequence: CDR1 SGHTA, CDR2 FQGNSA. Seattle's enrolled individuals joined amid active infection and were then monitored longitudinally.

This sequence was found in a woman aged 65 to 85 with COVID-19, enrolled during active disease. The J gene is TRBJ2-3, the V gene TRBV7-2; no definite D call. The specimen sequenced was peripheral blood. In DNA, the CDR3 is TGTGCCAGCAGCAGTCCAGTGCGGAGCACAGATACGCAGTATTTT. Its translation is CASSSPVRSTDTQYF. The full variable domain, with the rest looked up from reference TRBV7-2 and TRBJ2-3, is GAGVSQSPSNKVTEKGKDVELRCDPISGHTALYWYRQSLGQGLEFLIYFQGNSAPDKSGLPSDRFSAERTGGSVSTLTIQRTQQEDSAVYLCASSSPVRSTDTQYFGPGTRLTVL.